This T cell receptor (beta chain) was found in a study of early T cells in non-severe SARS-CoV-2 infection. Study summary: From unsorted whole blood, bulk RNA was sequenced, and the chains remained unpaired.

The study, taken as a whole, reports: Matching results from VDJdb favored anti-spike CD8 responses, leaving private and CD4 specificities undetected.

In this sample, this clonotype turned up many times. The antigen is not known. The V end lost 6 bases, the J end lost 10 bases, and 10 bases lay between the germline ends. The CDR3 totals 11 residues. From germline, CDR1 is MDHEN and CDR2 SYDVKM. The protocol attached unique molecular identifiers to individual cDNA molecules. Each CDR3 protein gets one entry after TCRdb re-called the 5' RACE reads with MiXCR. Of more than 90,000 distinct CDR3 sequences listed, approximately 13% are singletons. This sequence was found in an adult who was a healthcare worker with PCR-confirmed SARS-CoV-2 infection or an uninfected control (not recorded which). The chain recombines TRBV28 with TRBJ2-1, with unresolved D. Specimen: whole blood. CDR3 DNA: TGTGCCAGCAGCCGACGGCAGGAGCAGTTCTTC. Translated, it gives CASSRRQEQFF. The full variable domain, its missing parts supplied by reference TRBV28 and TRBJ2-1, is DVKVTQSSRYLVKRTGEKVFLECVQDMDHENMFWYRQDPGLGLRLIYFSYDVKMKEKGDIPEGYSVSREKKERFSLILESASTNQTSMYLCASSRRQEQFFGPGTRLTVL.